The clone carrying this TCR beta chain was seen a few times. Antigen: not known. PCR involved 60 Vbeta and 13 Jbeta primers. TCRdb's table, derived via immunoSEQ multiplex PCR, lists solely in-frame clones and lacks some. The table records approximately 150,000 clones, over 70% of them present only once. Donors sampled were nominally healthy, though unrecorded immune exposures were likely. This entry is derived from a study of cytomegalovirus exposure and HLA in healthy donors. Study details: Earlier work reported 90 million to 120 million unique TCR beta sequences from 150 million to 200 million T cells.

Study-level findings and limits: The study recorded 150 to 200 TCR beta chains that were cytomegalovirus-associated.

The source is a male donor in good health and CMV-seronegative. Sequenced: PBMCs.

The CDR3 DNA follows: TGTGCCAGCAGCTTGGGACAGGGAACCTATAGCAATCAGCCCCAGCATTTT. It specifies CASSLGQGTYSNQPQHF. V is TRBV5-8 and J is TRBJ1-5; 7 nucleotides match TRBD1. This CDR3 is built from 17 residues. V shed 0 bases, J shed 0 bases, and the junction held 6 bases outside the gene matches. CDR1 and CDR2 (germline): SGHTS, YDEGEE.